This T cell receptor (beta chain) was obtained from a study of blood T cell repertoires in COVID-19. Study details: Acute-phase and convalescent COVID-19 samples originated in the United States, Italy and Spain. Sources were T cells, B-cell-depleted T cells, or PBMCs; the material itself was cDNA or gDNA.

CDR3 length: 15 residues. The V and J ends lost 4 bases and 4 bases, in that order; junction bases with no gene match: 8. Germline V gene sequence: CDR1 SGHNT, CDR2 YYREEE (reference sequence). Original processing notes: The assay estimated nucleated cells by amplifying reference gene primers. Assay used: immunoSEQ multiplex PCR; TCRdb lists only in-frame clones, some missing. That table gives V, J and clone size, and the DNA gave D and trimming. Among over 110,000 clones listed, roughly 88% were seen once. This TCR was sampled from a man aged 55 to 70 with active or convalescent COVID-19. This chain connects TRBV5-4 to TRBJ2-5, with 9 nucleotides matching TRBD1. Sequenced input: peripheral blood. The CDR3 sequence is CASSPWDREGETQYF. CDR3 in DNA: TGTGCCAGCAGCCCGTGGGACAGGGAAGGAGAGACCCAGTACTTC.